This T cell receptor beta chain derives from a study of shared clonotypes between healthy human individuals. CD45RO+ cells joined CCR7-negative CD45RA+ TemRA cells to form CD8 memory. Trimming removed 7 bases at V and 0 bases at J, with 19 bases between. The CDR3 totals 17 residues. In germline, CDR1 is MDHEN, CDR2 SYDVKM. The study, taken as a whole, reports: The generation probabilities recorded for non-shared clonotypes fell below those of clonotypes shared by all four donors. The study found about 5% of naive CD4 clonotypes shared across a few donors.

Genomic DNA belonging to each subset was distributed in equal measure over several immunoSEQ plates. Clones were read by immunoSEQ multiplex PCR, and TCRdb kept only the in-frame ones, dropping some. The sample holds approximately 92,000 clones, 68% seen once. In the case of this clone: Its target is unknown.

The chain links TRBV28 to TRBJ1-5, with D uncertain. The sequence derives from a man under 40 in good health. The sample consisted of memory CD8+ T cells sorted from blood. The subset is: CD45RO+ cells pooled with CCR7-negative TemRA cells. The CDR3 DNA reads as TGTGCCAGCAATACAAACGGGGAGAGGTTTAGCAATCAGCCCCAGCATTTT. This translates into CASNTNGERFSNQPQHF.